The 12 T cell receptor beta chains below were found in one sample sequenced in a study of PD-1 blockade in classical Hodgkin lymphoma. Every patient experienced relapse after autologous stem cell transplantation, and brentuximab vedotin exposure varied. Method: immunoSEQ multiplex PCR; TCRdb's copy keeps in-frame clones and lacks some. The repertoire has 40,000 or so clones, around 83% of them found once; the top ten carry approximately 6%. The input for sequencing was peripheral blood mononuclear cells (PBMCs), taken before the second cycle of nivolumab. The receptor source for this set is a human donor with classical Hodgkin lymphoma.

This clone was detected a few times. The chain links TRBV9 to TRBJ1-5, with 7 bases fitting TRBD1. CDR1 is SGDLS and CDR2 is YYNGEE in the germline V gene. CDR3 length: 15 residues. The junction had 5 bases not matched to a gene; V was cut back by 0 bases and J by 5 bases. The chain's CDR3 is CASSVAAQGDQPQHF. DNA for the CDR3: TGTGCCAGCAGCGTAGCGGCGCAGGGGGATCAGCCCCAGCATTTT.

V and J are TRBV7-3 and TRBJ2-1, with 9 nucleotides matching TRBD2. The CDR3 contains 17 residues. Trimming at V came to 2 bases and at J to 6 bases, leaving 11 bases not matched to a gene. From germline, CDR1 is SGHTA and CDR2 FQGTGA. The CDR3 DNA is TGTGCCAGCAGCTTAGGTTGGCGGGAGGGAGGTTTCAATGAGCAGTTCTTC. Residues: CASSLGWREGGFNEQFF.

This clone was detected a few times. This chain connects TRBV9 to TRBJ2-7; D might be TRBD1 (6 bases). The CDR3 sequence is 13 residues long. Trimming stripped 4 bases from V and 7 bases from J, with 15 bases between. Per the germline V gene, CDR1 is SGDLS and CDR2 is YYNGEE. Here the CDR3 DNA reads TGTGCCAGCAGCCCCGCACCGGGACAAGAGCAGTACTTC. Protein product: CASSPAPGQEQYF.

The gene calls are TRBV6-1 and TRBJ1-1; tentative D call: TRBD1 (6 bases). V was clipped by 8 bases and J by 2 bases, with 12 bases between them. This CDR3 comprises 13 residues. Per the germline V gene, CDR1 is MNHNS and CDR2 is SASEGT. CDR3 protein: CASRQDRNTEAFF. The CDR3 bases are TGTGCCAGCCGACAGGACAGAAACACTGAAGCTTTCTTT.

The chain is built from TRBV29-1 and TRBJ2-5; no clear D. This CDR3 comprises 10 residues. The ends were cut back, 4 bases at V and 4 bases at J, with 4 bases in the middle. Germline-derived CDR1 and CDR2 are SQVTM and ANQGSEA. CDR3 amino acids: CSVGAETQYF. CDR3 DNA: TGCAGCGTTGGCGCAGAGACCCAGTACTTC.

The chain uses TRBV6-1 and TRBJ2-3; D is tentatively TRBD1 or TRBD2 (5 bases each). This CDR3 spans 14 amino acids. Trimming cost V 6 bases and J 0 bases, with 10 bases left between them. Germline V gene lookup returns CDR1 MNHNS and CDR2 SASEGT. This CDR3 is CASSVGASTDTQYF. CDR3 nucleotide sequence: TGTGCCAGCAGCGTCGGGGCTAGCACAGATACGCAGTATTTT.

V and J are TRBV4-3 and TRBJ1-4; 8 bases agree with TRBD1. CDR1 and CDR2 (germline): LGHNA, YSLEER. The CDR3 has 16 residues. J gave up 5 bases and V 0 bases, and 5 bases lay outside the gene matches. The chain's CDR3 is CASSQDPTGGNEKLFF. As DNA, the CDR3 is TGCGCCAGCAGCCAAGATCCTACAGGGGGGAATGAAAAACTGTTTTTT.

This sequence joins TRBV28 and TRBJ1-2, with D possibly TRBD1 on 6 matching bases. V was cut by 1 base and J by 0 bases, with 9 bases left in between. In germline, CDR1 is MDHEN, CDR2 SYDVKM. The CDR3 is 15 amino acids. CDR3 sequence reads: CASSLYREANYGYTF. CDR3 DNA sequence: TGTGCCAGCAGTTTATACAGGGAAGCTAACTATGGCTACACCTTC.

This clone was counted once. V usage is TRBV27 and J usage is TRBJ2-7; 11 bases fit TRBD1. The CDR3 is made up of 15 amino acids. Germline V gene lookup returns CDR1 MNHEY and CDR2 SMNVEV (reference sequence). The ends lost 1 base at V and 5 bases at J; junction bases unmatched: 4. This CDR3 is CASSLFGQGANEQYF. The CDR3 coding sequence is TGTGCCAGCAGTTTATTCGGACAGGGGGCGAACGAGCAGTACTTC.

This chain connects TRBV4-2 to TRBJ1-1; no definite D call. The germline V gene has CDR1 LGHNA and CDR2 YNFKEQ. The CDR3 consists of 16 residues. The V end lost 0 bases, the J end lost 6 bases, and 17 bases lay between the germline ends. The CDR3 coding sequence is TGTGCCAGCAGCCAAGATCGGAGGGCCCTGTCGGCTGAAGCTTTCTTT. It is translated as CASSQDRRALSAEAFF.

V usage is TRBV6-4 and J usage is TRBJ2-6, with D possibly being TRBD1 (5 bases). Trimming left V 3 bases short and J 2 bases short, with 5 bases between. Germline-derived CDR1 and CDR2 are MRHNA and SNTAGT. The CDR3 extends over 14 amino acids. CDR3 sequence reads: CASSEGAGANVLTF. The CDR3 DNA is TGTGCCAGCAGTGAAGGGGCTGGGGCCAACGTCCTGACTTTC.

This chain uses TRBV1 with TRBJ2-5; TRBD2 is taken as the D call from the table, unchecked against the DNA. TRBV1 is an annotated pseudogene. CDR3 length equals 17 residues. DNA of the CDR3: TGCACCAGCAGCCAAGATCAGAGCGGGGGGGCCCCCGAGACCCAGTACTTC. Protein: CTSSQDQSGGAPETQYF.